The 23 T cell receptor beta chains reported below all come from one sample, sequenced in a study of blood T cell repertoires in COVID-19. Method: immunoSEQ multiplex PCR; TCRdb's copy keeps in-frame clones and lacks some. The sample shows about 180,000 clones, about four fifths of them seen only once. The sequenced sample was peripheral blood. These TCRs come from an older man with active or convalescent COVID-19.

CDR3 bases: TGTGCCAGCAGCTTCCGGGGGACAGGGGTGGCAGATACGCAGTATTTT. Residues: CASSFRGTGVADTQYF. The J gene is TRBJ2-3, the V gene TRBV11-2; 10 bases line up with TRBD1. The germline V gene has CDR1 SGHAT and CDR2 FQNNGV. The trim removed 3 bases at V and 4 bases at J, leaving 7 bases unmatched. The CDR3 totals 16 residues.

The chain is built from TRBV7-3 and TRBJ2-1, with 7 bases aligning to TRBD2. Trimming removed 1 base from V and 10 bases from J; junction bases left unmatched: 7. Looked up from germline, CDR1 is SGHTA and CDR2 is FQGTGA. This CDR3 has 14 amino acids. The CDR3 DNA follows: TGTGCCAGCAGCTTAAGCGGGAGAACAGGAGAGCAGTTCTTC. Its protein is CASSLSGRTGEQFF.

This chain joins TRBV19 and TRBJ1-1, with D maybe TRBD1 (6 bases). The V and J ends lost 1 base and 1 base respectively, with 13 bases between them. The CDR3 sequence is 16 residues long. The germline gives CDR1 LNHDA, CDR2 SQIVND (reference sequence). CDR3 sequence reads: CASSIAGAAGNTEAFF. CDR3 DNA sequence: TGTGCCAGTAGTATAGCAGGGGCCGCGGGGAACACTGAAGCTTTCTTT.

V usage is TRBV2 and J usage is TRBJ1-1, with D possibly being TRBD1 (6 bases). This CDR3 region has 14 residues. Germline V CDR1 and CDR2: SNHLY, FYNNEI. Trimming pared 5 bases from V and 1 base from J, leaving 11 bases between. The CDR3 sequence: CASSYSQGNTEAFF. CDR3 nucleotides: TGTGCCAGCAGTTATTCACAGGGGAACACTGAAGCTTTCTTT.

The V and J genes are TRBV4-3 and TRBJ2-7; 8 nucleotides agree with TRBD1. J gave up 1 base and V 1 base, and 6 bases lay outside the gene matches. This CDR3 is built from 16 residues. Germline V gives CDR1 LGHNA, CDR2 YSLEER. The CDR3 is CASSQGPGGLSYEQYF. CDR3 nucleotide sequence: TGCGCCAGCAGCCAAGGGCCAGGGGGCTTATCCTACGAGCAGTACTTC.

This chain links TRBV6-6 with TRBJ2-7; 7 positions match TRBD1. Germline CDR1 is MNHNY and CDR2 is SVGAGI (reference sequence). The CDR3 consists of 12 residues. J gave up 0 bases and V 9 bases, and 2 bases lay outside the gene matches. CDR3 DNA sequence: TGTGCCAGTAGGGGGCCCTCCTACGAGCAGTACTTC. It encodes CASRGPSYEQYF.

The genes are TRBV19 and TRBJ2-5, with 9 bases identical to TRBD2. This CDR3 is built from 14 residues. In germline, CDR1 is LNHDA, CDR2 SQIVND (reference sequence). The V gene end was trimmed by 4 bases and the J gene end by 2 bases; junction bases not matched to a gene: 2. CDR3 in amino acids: CASSTLAGQETQYF. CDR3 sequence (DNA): TGTGCCAGTAGTACCCTAGCGGGACAAGAGACCCAGTACTTC.

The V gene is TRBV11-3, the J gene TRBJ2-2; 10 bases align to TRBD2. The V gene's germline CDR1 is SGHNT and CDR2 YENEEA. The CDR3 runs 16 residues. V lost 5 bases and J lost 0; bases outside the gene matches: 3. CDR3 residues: CASSTTSGANTGELFF. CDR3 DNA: TGTGCCAGCAGCACAACTAGCGGGGCGAACACCGGGGAGCTGTTTTTT.

In DNA form, the CDR3 reads TGTGCCAGCAGCCCAACAGGGGGCAACACTGAAGCTTTCTTT. Amino acids: CASSPTGGNTEAFF. V is TRBV11-1 and J is TRBJ1-1; 9 bases match TRBD1. CDR3 length: 14 amino acids. V lost 5 bases to trimming and J lost 2 bases; unmatched junction nucleotides: 3. CDR1 and CDR2 (germline): SGHAT, FQDESV (reference sequence).

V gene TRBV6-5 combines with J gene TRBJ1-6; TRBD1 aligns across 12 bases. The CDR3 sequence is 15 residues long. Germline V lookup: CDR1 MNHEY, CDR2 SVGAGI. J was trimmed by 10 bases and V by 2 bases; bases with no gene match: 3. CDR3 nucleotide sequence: TGTGCCAGCAGTTACGGGACAGGGGGCCACTCACCCCTCCACTTT. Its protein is CASSYGTGGHSPLHF.

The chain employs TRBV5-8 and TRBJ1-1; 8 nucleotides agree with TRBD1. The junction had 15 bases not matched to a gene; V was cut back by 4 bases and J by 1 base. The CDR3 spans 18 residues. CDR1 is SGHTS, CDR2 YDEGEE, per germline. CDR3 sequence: CASSPRTDRAVGNTEAFF. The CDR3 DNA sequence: TGTGCCAGCAGCCCGAGAACGGACAGGGCAGTTGGGAACACTGAAGCTTTCTTT. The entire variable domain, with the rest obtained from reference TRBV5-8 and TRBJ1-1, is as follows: EAGVTQSPTHLIKTRGQQATLRCSPISGHTSVYWYQQALGLGLQFLLWYDEGEERNRGNFPPRFSGRQFPNYSSELNVNALELEDSALYLCASSPRTDRAVGNTEAFFGQGTRLTVV.

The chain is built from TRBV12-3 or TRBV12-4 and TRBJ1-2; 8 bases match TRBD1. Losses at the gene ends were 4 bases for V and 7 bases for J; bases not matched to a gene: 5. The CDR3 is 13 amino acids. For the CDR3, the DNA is TGTGCCAGCAGTTGGGACAGGCGTGGTGGCTACACCTTC. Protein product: CASSWDRRGGYTF.

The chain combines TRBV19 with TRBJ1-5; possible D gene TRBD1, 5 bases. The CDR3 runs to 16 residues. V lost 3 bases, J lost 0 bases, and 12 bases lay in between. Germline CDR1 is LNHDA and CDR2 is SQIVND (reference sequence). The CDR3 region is CASSMGPNYSNQPQHF. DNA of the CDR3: TGTGCCAGTAGTATGGGGCCCAACTATAGCAATCAGCCCCAGCATTTT.

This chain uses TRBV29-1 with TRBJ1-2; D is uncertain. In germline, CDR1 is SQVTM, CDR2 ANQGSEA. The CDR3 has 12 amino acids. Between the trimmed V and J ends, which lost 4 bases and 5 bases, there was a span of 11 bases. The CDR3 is CSVGPPGYGYTF. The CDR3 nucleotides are TGCAGCGTTGGGCCCCCGGGTTATGGCTACACCTTC.

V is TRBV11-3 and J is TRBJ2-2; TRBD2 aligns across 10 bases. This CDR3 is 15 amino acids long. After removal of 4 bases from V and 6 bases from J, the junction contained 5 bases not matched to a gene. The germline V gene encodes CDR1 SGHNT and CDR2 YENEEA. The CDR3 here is CASSSEREGAGELFF. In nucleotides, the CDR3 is TGTGCCAGCAGCTCCGAGCGGGAGGGGGCCGGGGAGCTGTTTTTT.

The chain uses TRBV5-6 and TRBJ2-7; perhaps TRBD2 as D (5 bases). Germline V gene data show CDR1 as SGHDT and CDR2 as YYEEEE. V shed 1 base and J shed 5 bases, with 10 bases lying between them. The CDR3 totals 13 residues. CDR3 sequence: CASSLNYGDEQYF. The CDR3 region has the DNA TGTGCCAGCAGCTTGAACTACGGGGACGAGCAGTACTTC.

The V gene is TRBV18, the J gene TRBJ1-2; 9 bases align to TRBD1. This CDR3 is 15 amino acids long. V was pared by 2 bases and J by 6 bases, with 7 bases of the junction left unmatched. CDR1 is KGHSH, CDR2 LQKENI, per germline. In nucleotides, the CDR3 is TGTGCCAGCTCACCATATTCCGGGACAGGGAATGGCTACACCTTC. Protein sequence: CASSPYSGTGNGYTF.

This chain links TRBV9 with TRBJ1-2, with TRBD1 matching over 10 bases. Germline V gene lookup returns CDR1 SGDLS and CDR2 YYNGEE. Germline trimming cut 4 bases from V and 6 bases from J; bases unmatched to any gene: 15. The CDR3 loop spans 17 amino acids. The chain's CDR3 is CASSTPGTGEDLNGYTF. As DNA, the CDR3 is TGTGCCAGCAGCACTCCCGGGACAGGGGAAGATTTAAATGGCTACACCTTC.

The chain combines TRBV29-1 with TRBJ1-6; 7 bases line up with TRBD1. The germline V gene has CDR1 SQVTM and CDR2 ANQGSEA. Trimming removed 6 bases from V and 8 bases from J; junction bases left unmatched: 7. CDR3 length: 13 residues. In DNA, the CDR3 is TGCAGCGTGAGAGGACAGGTGGATTCACCCCTCCACTTT. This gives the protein CSVRGQVDSPLHF. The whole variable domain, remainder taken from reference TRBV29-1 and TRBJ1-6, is SAVISQKPSRDICQRGTSLTIQCQVDSQVTMMFWYRQQPGQSLTLIATANQGSEATYESGFVIDKFPISRPNLTFSTLTVSNMSPEDSSIYLCSVRGQVDSPLHFGNGTRLTVT.

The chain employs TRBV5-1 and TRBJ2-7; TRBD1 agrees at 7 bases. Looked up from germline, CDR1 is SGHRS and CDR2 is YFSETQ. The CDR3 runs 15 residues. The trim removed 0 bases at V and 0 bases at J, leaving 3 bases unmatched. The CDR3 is CASSLGQGVSYEQYF. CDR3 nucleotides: TGCGCCAGCAGCTTGGGACAGGGTGTCTCCTACGAGCAGTACTTC.

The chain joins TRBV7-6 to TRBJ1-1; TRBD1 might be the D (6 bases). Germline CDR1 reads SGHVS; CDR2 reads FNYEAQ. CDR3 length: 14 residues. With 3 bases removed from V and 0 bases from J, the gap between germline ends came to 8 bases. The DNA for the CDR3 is TGTGCCAGCAGCTTGGACAGCATGAACACTGAAGCTTTCTTT. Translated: CASSLDSMNTEAFF.

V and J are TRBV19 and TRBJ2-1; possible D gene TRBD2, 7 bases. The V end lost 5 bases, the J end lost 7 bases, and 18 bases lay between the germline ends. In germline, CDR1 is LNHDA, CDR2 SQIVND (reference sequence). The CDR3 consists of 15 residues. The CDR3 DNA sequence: TGTGCCAGTAGTCTTTGGGGAAGGGGGGGGAATGAGCAGTTCTTC. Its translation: CASSLWGRGGNEQFF.

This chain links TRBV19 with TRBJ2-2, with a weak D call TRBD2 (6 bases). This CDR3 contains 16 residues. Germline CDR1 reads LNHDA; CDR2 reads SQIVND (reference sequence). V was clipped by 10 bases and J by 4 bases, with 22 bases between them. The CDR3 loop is CATFNRQMEGTGELFF. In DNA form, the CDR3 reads TGTGCCACCTTCAACCGCCAGATGGAGGGCACCGGGGAGCTGTTTTTT.